This TCR beta chain came from a study of blood T cell repertoires in COVID-19. Participant age was roughly 18 to 100 years, and participants resided in around 24 US areas. Participants were placed into cohorts based on the clinical history they reported. This clone has only one observation. Per the authors' pipeline: Estimated nucleated cell counts came from reference gene primer amplification. Assay: immunoSEQ multiplex PCR; the TCRdb copy retains only in-frame clones and omits some. V, J and clone size reflect that table, while D and trimming were determined from the DNA. This sample has over 400,000 clones; more than 85% occur once, and the top ten carry more than 7.5%. The CDR3 totals 18 residues. The V gene lost 4 bases and the J gene lost 2 bases, with 20 bases spanning the gap. CDR1 and CDR2 from the germline V gene are KGHDR and SFDVKD.

The source of this sequence is a woman in her fifties or sixties who had recovered from COVID-19. The chain uses TRBV24-1 and TRBJ1-5; the D gene is possibly TRBD1 (6 bases). The sequenced material came from PBMCs or T cells enriched from blood (not recorded which). CDR3 DNA sequence: TGTGCCACCAGTGACCACGCTGGGACAAAAGAAGGCAATCAGCCCCAGCATTTT. This gives the protein CATSDHAGTKEGNQPQHF.